This TCR beta chain originates from a study of tumor and adjacent non-tumor tissue in lung cancer. V lost 0 bases and J lost 1, with 16 bases in between. The CDR3 is 17 residues long. CDR1 and CDR2 from the germline V gene are SEHNR and FQNEAQ (reference sequence). RNA was extracted from bulk tissue without any cell sorting. Distant lung tissue was collected more than 3 cm away from the tumor edge. Three rounds of nested PCR, following a modified ARM-PCR protocol, produced the TCRbeta library. TCRdb re-derived calls from the multiplex PCR reads in MiXCR, one entry per CDR3 protein. This table has 50,000 to 60,000 distinct CDR3 sequences, around three quarters appearing once.

The source is a woman aged 55-70 years with non-small cell lung cancer. The rearrangement joins TRBV7-9 to TRBJ2-7; D is perhaps TRBD1 (5 bases). Sequenced material: distant non-tumor lung tissue. CDR3 protein: CASSLAGPRQSSYEQYF. CDR3 sequence (DNA): TGTGCCAGCAGCTTAGCGGGGCCCCGACAGAGTTCCTACGAGCAGTACTTC.